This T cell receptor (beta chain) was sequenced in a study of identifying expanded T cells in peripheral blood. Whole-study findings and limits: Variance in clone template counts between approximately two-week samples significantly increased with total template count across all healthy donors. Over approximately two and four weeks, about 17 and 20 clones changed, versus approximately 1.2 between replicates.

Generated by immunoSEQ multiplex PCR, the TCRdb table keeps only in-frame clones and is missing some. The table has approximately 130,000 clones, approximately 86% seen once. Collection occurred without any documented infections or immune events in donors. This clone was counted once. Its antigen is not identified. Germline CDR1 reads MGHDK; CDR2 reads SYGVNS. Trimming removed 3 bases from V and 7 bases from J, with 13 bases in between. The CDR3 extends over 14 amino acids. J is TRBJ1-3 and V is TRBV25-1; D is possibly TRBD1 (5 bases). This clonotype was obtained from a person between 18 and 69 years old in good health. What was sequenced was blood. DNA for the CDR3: TGTGCCAGCAGTGAGAGCGGCTCAGGGAACACCATATATTTT. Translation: CASSESGSGNTIYF.